This T cell receptor (beta chain) derives from a study of somatic mutations in cytotoxic T cells in rheumatoid arthritis. About the study: The authors flow-sorted some V beta antibody-stained T-cell populations at nearly 100% purity, including V beta1+ cells that they sequenced for TCRB.

Using immunoSEQ multiplex PCR, the repertoire was profiled, and TCRdb retains in-frame clones only, with some absent. The sample carries around 20,000 clones, about four fifths recorded once. This CDR3 is 10 amino acids long. Between the trimmed V and J ends, which lost 8 bases and 3 bases, there was a span of 5 bases. CDR1 is MNHEY, CDR2 SVGAGI, per germline. Purity of the CD4+ and CD8+ cells, isolated by positive magnetic bead selection, was checked by flow cytometry. J is TRBJ2-7 and V is TRBV6-5; D remains ambiguous. Sequenced sample: CD8+ T cells sorted from blood. The clonotype was recovered from a man aged 18 to 30 with rheumatoid arthritis. CDR3 residues: CASASYEQYF. As DNA, the CDR3 is TGTGCCAGCGCGAGCTACGAGCAGTACTTC.